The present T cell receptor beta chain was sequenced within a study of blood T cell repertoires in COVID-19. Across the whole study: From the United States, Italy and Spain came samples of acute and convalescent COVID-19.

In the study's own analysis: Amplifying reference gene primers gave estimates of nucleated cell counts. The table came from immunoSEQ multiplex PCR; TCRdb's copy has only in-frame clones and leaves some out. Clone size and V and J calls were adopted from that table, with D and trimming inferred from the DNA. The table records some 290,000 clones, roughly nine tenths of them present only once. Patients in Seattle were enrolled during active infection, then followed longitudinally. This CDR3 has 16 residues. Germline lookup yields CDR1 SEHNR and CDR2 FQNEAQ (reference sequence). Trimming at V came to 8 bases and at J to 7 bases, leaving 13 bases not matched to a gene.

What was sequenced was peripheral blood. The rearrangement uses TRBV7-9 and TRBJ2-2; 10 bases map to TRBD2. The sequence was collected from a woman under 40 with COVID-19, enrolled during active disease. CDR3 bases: TGTGCCAGCGCGGACCGTAGCGGGGGGCCTGTCGGGGAGCTGTTTTTT. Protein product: CASADRSGGPVGELFF. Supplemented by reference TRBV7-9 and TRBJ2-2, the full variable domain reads DTGVSQNPRHKITKRGQNVTFRCDPISEHNRLYWYRQTLGQGPEFLTYFQNEAQLEKSRLLSDRFSAERPKGSFSTLEIQRTEQGDSAMYLCASADRSGGPVGELFFGEGSRLTVL.